The 27 T cell receptor beta chains in this list originate from one sample, sequenced in a study of OX40 agonist ivuxolimab in advanced cancers. The repertoire was sequenced with immunoSEQ multiplex PCR; TCRdb's copy has only in-frame clones and lacks some. Altogether 84,000 or so clones are present, 94% being singletons, with the ten largest covering about 11%. Specimen: CD4+ or CD8+ T cells sorted from blood, collected in a trial of the OX40 agonist ivuxolimab. All receptors come from an adult with an advanced solid tumor such as melanoma, head and neck, liver or kidney cancer.

Details on this clone: This sample includes further DNA sequences coding for the same CDR3. The chain joins TRBV6-4 to TRBJ2-2, with D possibly TRBD1 on 5 matching bases. Trimming took 0 bases from V and 4 from J, leaving 6 bases between them. The CDR3 covers 14 residues. The germline gives CDR1 MRHNA, CDR2 SNTAGT. The CDR3 region has the DNA TGTGCCAGCAGTGACTCAGGGGCCACCGGGGAGCTGTTTTTT. Protein: CASSDSGATGELFF.

This chain connects TRBV19 to TRBJ1-1, with 9 bases identical to TRBD1. The CDR3 covers 14 residues. Per germline, CDR1 LNHDA and CDR2 SQIVND (reference sequence). The V segment lost 1 base and the J segment 6 bases; nucleotides outside the gene matches: 3. The DNA of the CDR3 is TGTGCCAGTAGTATAGGGGGGACAGGGCCTGAAGCTTTCTTT. Protein: CASSIGGTGPEAFF.

V usage is TRBV19 and J usage is TRBJ2-3, with TRBD1 as a possible D gene (6 bases). CDR1 is LNHDA and CDR2 is SQIVND in the germline V gene (reference sequence). The CDR3 is made up of 15 amino acids. The germline V and J ends were trimmed by 2 bases and 3 bases, with 12 bases remaining between them. This CDR3 reads CASSISGDGTDTQYF. The CDR3 DNA reads as TGTGCCAGTAGTATATCAGGGGATGGTACAGATACGCAGTATTTT.

The chain couples TRBV14 to TRBJ2-1, with 9 bases aligning to TRBD1. The V segment lost 4 bases and the J segment 3 bases; nucleotides outside the gene matches: 4. Germline CDR1 reads SGHDN; CDR2 reads FVKESK. The CDR3 is 15 residues long. The CDR3 nucleotides are TGTGCCAGCAGCCGGGGACAGGGATACTACAATGAGCAGTTCTTC. The encoded protein is CASSRGQGYYNEQFF. The full variable domain, in which reference TRBV14 and TRBJ2-1 provide the parts outside the CDR3, is EAGVTQFPSHSVIEKGQTVTLRCDPISGHDNLYWYRRVMGKEIKFLLHFVKESKQDESGMPNNRFLAERTGGTYSTLKVQPAELEDSGVYFCASSRGQGYYNEQFFGPGTRLTVL.

The chain carries TRBV7-2 and TRBJ1-1; D gene uncertain. The germline V gene has CDR1 SGHTA and CDR2 FQGNSA. V was cut by 0 bases and J by 1 base, with 3 bases left in between. The CDR3 has 13 residues. CDR3 protein: CASSLARNTEAFF. The CDR3 nucleotides read TGTGCCAGCAGCTTAGCGAGGAACACTGAAGCTTTCTTT.

The genes are TRBV27 and TRBJ2-3; D is unclear. V lost 0 bases, J lost 3 bases, and 1 base lay in between. From germline, CDR1 is MNHEY and CDR2 SMNVEV (reference sequence). The CDR3 is 12 residues long. The CDR3 DNA reads TGTGCCAGCAGTTTATCGACAGATACGCAGTATTTT. Translated, it gives CASSLSTDTQYF.

The sample holds one count of this clone. This sequence joins TRBV19 and TRBJ2-3; 10 positions agree with TRBD2. With V trimmed by 9 bases and J by 4 bases, 10 bases remained unmatched. The CDR3 is 15 residues long. Germline CDR1 is LNHDA and CDR2 is SQIVND (reference sequence). CDR3 residues: CASLEERGGADTQYF. DNA for the CDR3: TGTGCCAGCCTCGAGGAGCGGGGGGGTGCAGATACGCAGTATTTT.

This chain uses TRBV13 with TRBJ2-1; D not certain. The CDR3 contains 14 residues. Germline loops: CDR1 PRHDT, CDR2 FYEKMQ (reference sequence). The V and J ends lost 5 bases and 0 bases respectively, with 8 bases between them. Here the CDR3 reads CASSPRVSYNEQFF. DNA of the CDR3: TGTGCCAGCAGCCCAAGAGTCTCCTACAATGAGCAGTTCTTC.

The rearrangement joins TRBV6-4 to TRBJ2-3; 7 nucleotides agree with TRBD2. V was clipped by 3 bases and J by 0 bases; unmatched bases: 0. Germline V gene lookup returns CDR1 MRHNA and CDR2 SNTAGT. The CDR3 consists of 14 residues. Written as DNA, the CDR3 is TGTGCCAGCAGTGAGCGGGGGAGCACAGATACGCAGTATTTT. Encoded protein: CASSERGSTDTQYF.

On this clone: The junction differs from germline at one of its ends, possibly a read error. This rearrangement joins TRBV7-7 to TRBJ2-1; D possibly corresponds to TRBD1 (5 bases). This CDR3 has 17 residues. From germline, CDR1 is SSHAT and CDR2 FNYEAQ (reference sequence). The chain's CDR3 is CASSLGAPSAMYNEQFF. The CDR3 region has the DNA TGTGCTAGCAGCTTAGGGGCACCCTCGGCCATGTACAATGAGCAGTTCTTC.

The chain recombines TRBV9 with TRBJ2-5; 7 nucleotides line up with TRBD2. The better agreement between TRBJ2-7 and the DNA end casts doubt on the J call. The CDR3 extends over 15 amino acids. Germline V gene lookup returns CDR1 SGDLS and CDR2 YYNGEE. The CDR3 sequence is CASSVGAGTTYEQYF. CDR3 bases: TGTGCCAGCAGCGTAGGGGCCGGGACTACCTACGAGCAGTACTTC.

This chain links TRBV5-4 with TRBJ2-1; a possible D gene is TRBD2 (5 bases). V shed 6 bases and J shed 3 bases, with 7 bases lying between them. Germline V gives CDR1 SGHNT, CDR2 YYREEE (reference sequence). This CDR3 is built from 12 residues. The CDR3 here is CASTGDYNEQFF. Here the CDR3 DNA reads TGTGCCAGCACCGGGGACTACAATGAGCAGTTCTTC.

The chain couples TRBV2 to TRBJ1-2; 8 bases match TRBD1. V lost 3 bases, J lost 4 bases, and 4 bases stayed unmatched. Looked up from germline, CDR1 is SNHLY and CDR2 is FYNNEI. There are 14 residues in the CDR3. As DNA, the CDR3 is TGTGCCAGCAGTGATGACAGGGGCGGCTATGGCTACACCTTC. Translation gives CASSDDRGGYGYTF.

This chain joins TRBV7-9 and TRBJ2-7, with D tentatively TRBD2 (6 bases). Germline assignment: CDR1 SEHNR and CDR2 FQNEAQ (reference sequence). The CDR3 extends over 14 amino acids. Trimming cost V 7 bases and J 7 bases, with 20 bases left between them. The CDR3 sequence: CASKGGTGEGEQYF. The CDR3 DNA sequence: TGTGCCAGCAAAGGAGGGACGGGAGAAGGTGAGCAGTACTTC.

Written as DNA, the CDR3 is TGTGCCAGCAGCGGTTGGAACACCGGGGAGCTGTTTTTT. The encoded protein is CASSGWNTGELFF. The rearrangement links TRBV11-2 to TRBJ2-2; D ambiguous. Germline CDR1 reads SGHAT; CDR2 reads FQNNGV. CDR3 length: 13 residues. Trimming cost V 5 bases and J 1 base, with 5 bases left between them.

The V and J genes are TRBV29-1 and TRBJ1-2, with a weak D call TRBD1 (6 bases). The CDR3 sequence is 15 residues long. The V gene's germline CDR1 is SQVTM and CDR2 ANQGSEA. Deletions cut 5 bases from V and 4 bases from J, with 20 bases between. CDR3 nucleotides: TGCAGCGTTATCCCAAAACAGGGACGGGGCTATGGCTACACCTTC. Amino acid sequence: CSVIPKQGRGYGYTF.

The chain links TRBV7-9 to TRBJ2-1; 13 nucleotides agree with TRBD2. V shed 2 bases, J shed 8 bases, and the junction held 3 bases outside the gene matches. CDR1 and CDR2 (germline): SEHNR, FQNEAQ (reference sequence). The CDR3 is made up of 15 amino acids. CDR3 protein: CASSLRLAGGYEQFF. CDR3 coding DNA: TGTGCCAGCAGCTTACGACTAGCGGGAGGCTATGAGCAGTTCTTC.

This clone appeared a single time. CDR3 sequence reads: CASSLLGGEKLFF. For the CDR3, the DNA is TGTGCCAGCAGTTTGCTTGGGGGCGAAAAACTGTTTTTT. The V call is TRBV28, the J call TRBJ1-4; D possibly corresponds to TRBD1 (6 bases). Between the trimmed V and J ends, which lost 3 bases and 8 bases, there was a span of 10 bases. CDR1 is MDHEN and CDR2 is SYDVKM in the germline V gene. The CDR3 loop spans 13 amino acids.

This clone occurred once. This rearrangement joins TRBV12-5 to TRBJ2-1, with TRBD1 as a possible D gene (6 bases). Germline V CDR1 and CDR2: LGHNT, FRNRAP. CDR3 length: 14 amino acids. Deletions cut 3 bases from V and 7 bases from J, with 13 bases between. CDR3 amino acids: CASGLSGVWNEQFF. The CDR3 DNA sequence: TGTGCTAGTGGTTTATCAGGGGTGTGGAATGAGCAGTTCTTC.

This clone was observed a single time. The chain couples TRBV7-9 to TRBJ2-1; possibly TRBD1 or TRBD2 for D (5 bases each). V was clipped by 5 bases and J by 9 bases, with 20 bases between them. CDR1 and CDR2 from the germline V gene are SEHNR and FQNEAQ (reference sequence). The CDR3 extends over 15 amino acids. CDR3 in amino acids: CASSAGSSSDGEQFF. The CDR3 DNA sequence: TGTGCCAGCAGCGCAGGGTCTAGCAGTGATGGTGAGCAGTTCTTC.

This sequence joins TRBV7-9 and TRBJ1-1; D is possibly TRBD1 (5 bases). CDR3 length equals 14 residues. Trimming removed 5 bases from V and 1 base from J, with 11 bases in between. The germline gives CDR1 SEHNR, CDR2 FQNEAQ (reference sequence). The CDR3 protein is CASSPQGPNTEAFF. The CDR3 DNA follows: TGTGCCAGCAGCCCTCAGGGACCGAACACTGAAGCTTTCTTT.

The CDR3 sequence is CASSERGAYGYTF. In DNA form, the CDR3 reads TGTGCCAGCAGTGAACGGGGGGCTTATGGCTACACCTTC. V and J are TRBV2 and TRBJ1-2, with D maybe TRBD1 (6 bases). Trimming took off 2 bases at V and 5 bases at J, with 9 bases between the two ends. Germline lookup yields CDR1 SNHLY and CDR2 FYNNEI. This CDR3 region has 13 residues.

The CDR3 region has the DNA TGTGCCAGCAGCGAGTTGGGGGCTGAAGCTTTCTTT. Translated: CASSELGAEAFF. The gene calls are TRBV5-6 and TRBJ1-1; D possibly corresponds to TRBD1 (5 bases). Trimming pared 4 bases from V and 6 bases from J, leaving 10 bases between. CDR3 length: 12 amino acids. Per germline, CDR1 SGHDT and CDR2 YYEEEE. Complete variable domain (other parts from reference TRBV5-6 and TRBJ1-1): DAGVTQSPTHLIKTRGQQVTLRCSPKSGHDTVSWYQQALGQGPQFIFQYYEEEERQRGNFPDRFSGHQFPNYSSELNVNALLLGDSALYLCASSELGAEAFFGQGTRLTVV.

The rearrangement joins TRBV10-3 to TRBJ2-2; D is possibly TRBD2 (5 bases). The CDR3 is 14 amino acids. V lost 0 bases and J 6 bases, leaving 8 bases between the germline ends. Germline V lookup: CDR1 ENHRY, CDR2 SYGVKD. The DNA for the CDR3 is TGTGCCATCAGTGAGTCTGGGGAGCCCGGGGAGCTGTTTTTT. This gives the protein CAISESGEPGELFF.

J is TRBJ2-5 and V is TRBV29-1; D not certain. V was cut by 3 bases and J by 2 bases, with 16 bases left in between. The germline V gene has CDR1 SQVTM and CDR2 ANQGSEA. The CDR3 totals 15 residues. The CDR3 region is CSVDGRRPQQETQYF. CDR3 DNA: TGCAGCGTTGACGGTCGAAGGCCCCAACAAGAGACCCAGTACTTC.

The genes are TRBV5-4 and TRBJ2-6; unclear D gene. V dropped 9 bases and J dropped 3 bases, with 10 bases sitting between them. Germline V gene sequence: CDR1 SGHNT, CDR2 YYREEE (reference sequence). CDR3 length equals 13 residues. This CDR3 reads CATHPGGANVLTF. The DNA of the CDR3 is TGTGCCACCCACCCGGGTGGGGCCAACGTCCTGACTTTC.

This clone was counted once. CDR3 protein: CASSGRDNYEQYF. The CDR3 nucleotides read TGTGCCAGCAGCGGACGGGACAACTACGAGCAGTACTTC. The chain has TRBV9 and TRBJ2-7; maybe TRBD1 (6 bases). Per germline, CDR1 SGDLS and CDR2 YYNGEE. Trimming removed 3 bases at V and 3 bases at J, with 10 bases between. The CDR3 extends over 13 amino acids.